The 30 T cell receptor beta chains given below trace back to one sample, sequenced in a study of OX40 agonist ivuxolimab in advanced cancers. Data came from immunoSEQ multiplex PCR; TCRdb stores just in-frame clones and leaves some out. The sample shows 42,000 or so clones, approximately 88% of them seen only once. This specimen was CD4+ or CD8+ T cells sorted from blood, taken in a trial of the OX40 agonist ivuxolimab. These receptors originate from an adult with an advanced solid tumor such as melanoma, head and neck, liver or kidney cancer.

The J gene is TRBJ2-3, the V gene TRBV11-3, with TRBD2 matching 7 bases. J gave up 4 bases and V 4 bases, and 8 bases lay outside the gene matches. The length of the CDR3 is 15 residues. Germline CDR1 reads SGHNT; CDR2 reads YENEEA. Here the CDR3 DNA reads TGTGCCAGCAGCTACCGTGGGGGGGGATCAGATACGCAGTATTTT. Residues: CASSYRGGGSDTQYF.

This clone was seen once. This sequence joins TRBV4-2 and TRBJ1-2, with D perhaps TRBD1 (5 bases). Trimming removed 6 bases from V and 2 bases from J, with 28 bases in between. In germline, CDR1 is LGHNA, CDR2 YNFKEQ. The CDR3 totals 19 residues. The CDR3 region has the DNA TGTGCCAGCAGTCCCCGACGTATAGGGACCTGGGGAGAGAACTATGGCTACACCTTC. Protein sequence: CASSPRRIGTWGENYGYTF.

V is TRBV28 and J is TRBJ1-5; D gene unclear. The ends were cut back, 5 bases at V and 6 bases at J, with 8 bases in the middle. Germline loops: CDR1 MDHEN, CDR2 SYDVKM. There are 12 residues in the CDR3. CDR3 nucleotides: TGTGCCAGCAGTATCGTATCTCAGCCCCAGCATTTT. Amino acid sequence: CASSIVSQPQHF.

In DNA form, the CDR3 reads TGTGCCAGCAGCTTGGGAGGGAACACTGAAGCTTTCTTT. Translated: CASSLGGNTEAFF. The chain uses TRBV5-4 and TRBJ1-1, with unresolved D. The CDR3 spans 13 residues. Trimming took 0 bases from V and 1 from J, leaving 4 bases between them. The V gene's germline CDR1 is SGHNT and CDR2 YYREEE (reference sequence).

The chain combines TRBV4-2 with TRBJ2-7, with 11 bases fitting TRBD2. V lost 0 bases to trimming and J lost 5 bases; unmatched junction nucleotides: 9. Germline CDR1 reads LGHNA; CDR2 reads YNFKEQ. This CDR3 has 17 residues. CDR3 nucleotides: TGTGCCAGCAGCCAAGAACTAGCGGGGGCGATGATGGACGAGCAGTACTTC. Protein sequence: CASSQELAGAMMDEQYF.

The gene calls are TRBV14 and TRBJ2-2, with D unclear. Trimming removed 0 bases at V and 5 bases at J, with 13 bases between. The CDR3 sequence is 16 residues long. Germline-derived CDR1 and CDR2 are SGHDN and FVKESK. The CDR3: CASSQELPSGTGELFF. The CDR3 coding sequence is TGTGCCAGCAGCCAAGAGTTGCCAAGTGGGACCGGGGAGCTGTTTTTT. The full variable domain, rest sourced from reference TRBV14 and TRBJ2-2, is EAGVTQFPSHSVIEKGQTVTLRCDPISGHDNLYWYRRVMGKEIKFLLHFVKESKQDESGMPNNRFLAERTGGTYSTLKVQPAELEDSGVYFCASSQELPSGTGELFFGEGSRLTVL.

As DNA, the CDR3 is TGTGCCAGCAGCTTAATTTCCAGGGGGCCTAATGAAAAACTGTTTTTT. This codes for CASSLISRGPNEKLFF. The chain uses TRBV7-2 and TRBJ1-4; TRBD1 matches at 8 bases. Unmatched junction bases numbered 5, after V lost 2 bases and J lost 3 bases. The V gene's germline CDR1 is SGHTA and CDR2 FQGNSA. The CDR3 contains 16 residues.

This chain uses TRBV11-3 with TRBJ1-2, with no clear D. Germline lookup yields CDR1 SGHNT and CDR2 YENEEA. This CDR3 contains 14 residues. Trimming removed 4 bases from V and 8 bases from J, with 17 bases in between. CDR3 bases: TGTGCCAGCAGCTCGGGTGGCGGGTTGAGAGGCTACACCTTC. Translation: CASSSGGGLRGYTF. Combining the CDR3 with reference TRBV11-3 and TRBJ1-2 gives the whole variable domain EAGVVQSPRYKIIEKKQPVAFWCNPISGHNTLYWYLQNLGQGPELLIRYENEEAVDDSQLPKDRFSAERLKGVDSTLKIQPAELGDSAVYLCASSSGGGLRGYTFGSGTRLTVV.

The chain joins TRBV20-1 to TRBJ1-3; D not resolved. Germline V gene lookup returns CDR1 DFQATT and CDR2 SNEGSKA (reference sequence). V lost 5 bases and J lost 7, with 9 bases in between. The CDR3 is made up of 11 amino acids. CDR3 region: CSAPSVNTIYF. The CDR3 coding sequence is TGCAGTGCTCCGTCGGTGAACACCATATATTTT.

The chain combines TRBV6-1 with TRBJ1-6; the D is unclear. Germline CDR1 reads MNHNS; CDR2 reads SASEGT. Trimming cost V 6 bases and J 7 bases, with 13 bases left between them. CDR3 length: 14 amino acids. The chain's CDR3 is CASRPDGANSPLHF. CDR3 DNA sequence: TGTGCCAGCAGGCCGGACGGCGCAAATTCACCCCTCCACTTT.

The gene calls are TRBV9 and TRBJ2-6, with D uncertain. CDR1 SGDLS and CDR2 YYNGEE come from the germline V gene. With 4 bases removed from V and 0 bases from J, the gap between germline ends came to 8 bases. The length of the CDR3 is 15 residues. CDR3 nucleotide sequence: TGTGCCAGCAGCCGAAGGGACTCTGGGGCCAACGTCCTGACTTTC. This sequence encodes CASSRRDSGANVLTF.

The genes are TRBV30 and TRBJ1-2; D gene uncertain. Between the trimmed V and J ends, which lost 3 bases and 4 bases, there was a span of 15 bases. CDR1 and CDR2 from the germline V gene are GTSNPN and SVGIG (reference sequence). The CDR3 consists of 14 residues. Here the CDR3 reads CAWRSRGYGYGYTF. As DNA, the CDR3 is TGTGCCTGGAGGTCCCGCGGATACGGCTATGGCTACACCTTC.

The chain has TRBV6-5 and TRBJ1-1; D ambiguous. Between the trimmed V and J ends, which lost 0 bases and 6 bases, there was a span of 14 bases. CDR1 is MNHEY and CDR2 is SVGAGI in the germline V gene. This CDR3 region has 15 residues. The CDR3 loop reads CASSYSRPVGSEAFF. In DNA form, the CDR3 reads TGTGCCAGCAGTTACTCGAGACCAGTAGGGTCTGAAGCTTTCTTT.

The chain combines TRBV10-3 with TRBJ2-7; D is unclear. CDR1 is ENHRY and CDR2 is SYGVKD in the germline V gene. V shed 0 bases and J shed 1 base, with 16 bases lying between them. The length of the CDR3 is 17 residues. The CDR3 nucleotides read TGTGCCATCAGTGAGTCGGCAGGACCACCTTCTTCCTACGAGCAGTACTTC. Encoded protein: CAISESAGPPSSYEQYF.

J is TRBJ2-1 and V is TRBV5-1; a weak D match, TRBD1 (5 bases). The CDR3 runs 16 residues. V lost 0 bases, J lost 9 bases, and 19 bases lay in between. Looked up from germline, CDR1 is SGHRS and CDR2 is YFSETQ. The CDR3 is CASSLGFGAIQIEQFF. The CDR3 DNA reads as TGCGCCAGCAGCTTGGGTTTTGGGGCCATACAGATTGAGCAGTTCTTC.

This chain's CDR3 is CASSLRQGAREDTQYF. CDR3 nucleotides: TGTGCCAGCAGCTTAAGGCAGGGGGCGCGGGAAGATACGCAGTATTTT. The rearrangement links TRBV7-8 to TRBJ2-3; 8 bases map to TRBD1. The V gene's germline CDR1 is SGHVS and CDR2 FQNEAQ. V shed 2 bases, J shed 5 bases, and the junction held 9 bases outside the gene matches. This CDR3 region has 16 residues.

V usage is TRBV30 and J usage is TRBJ2-2; 8 nucleotides agree with TRBD2. The germline gives CDR1 GTSNPN, CDR2 SVGIG (reference sequence). The CDR3 totals 15 residues. V lost 3 bases and J lost 7; bases outside the gene matches: 10. CDR3: CAWRISGGPFGELFF. As DNA, the CDR3 is TGTGCCTGGAGAATATCGGGGGGGCCCTTCGGGGAGCTGTTTTTT.

The chain has TRBV6-1 and TRBJ1-5; D ambiguous. This CDR3 has 13 residues. The V and J ends lost 8 bases and 0 bases respectively, with 8 bases between them. Germline loops: CDR1 MNHNS, CDR2 SASEGT. CDR3 nucleotides: TGTGCCAGCTGGGGAGATAGCAATCAGCCCCAGCATTTT. Its protein product is CASWGDSNQPQHF.

The genes are TRBV5-1 and TRBJ2-7; D ambiguous. Trimming took off 0 bases at V and 3 bases at J, with 7 bases between the two ends. The CDR3 has 13 amino acids. CDR1 is SGHRS and CDR2 is YFSETQ in the germline V gene. DNA for the CDR3: TGCGCCAGCAGCTTGGCTATGGACTACGAGCAGTACTTC. Amino acid sequence: CASSLAMDYEQYF.

The chain carries TRBV5-1 and TRBJ2-3; perhaps TRBD1 as D (5 bases). The CDR3 loop spans 14 amino acids. Germline V lookup: CDR1 SGHRS, CDR2 YFSETQ. V lost 0 bases, J lost 9 bases, and 14 bases lay in between. This CDR3 reads CASSLGQGSLTQYF. DNA for the CDR3: TGCGCCAGCAGCTTGGGGCAGGGCTCGCTGACGCAGTATTTT.

The chain couples TRBV5-1 to TRBJ2-7, with TRBD2 matching over 8 bases. This CDR3 region has 14 residues. CDR1 and CDR2 from the germline V gene are SGHRS and YFSETQ. Trimming cost V 4 bases and J 3 bases; bases outside gene matches: 6. The CDR3 is CASSATSGLYEQYF. In DNA form, the CDR3 reads TGCGCCAGCAGCGCCACTAGCGGACTCTACGAGCAGTACTTC.

Turning to this clone: This sample also contains other DNA sequences that code for the same CDR3. This rearrangement joins TRBV5-1 to TRBJ1-5; 9 bases fit TRBD1. The ends lost 4 bases at V and 3 bases at J; junction bases unmatched: 5. CDR1 SGHRS and CDR2 YFSETQ come from the germline V gene. CDR3 size: 15 residues. The CDR3: CASSPGTGSNQPQHF. Written as DNA, the CDR3 is TGCGCCAGCAGCCCCGGGACAGGGTCCAATCAGCCCCAGCATTTT.

V and J are TRBV5-1 and TRBJ2-5; 8 positions match TRBD2. Looked up from germline, CDR1 is SGHRS and CDR2 is YFSETQ. CDR3 length: 16 residues. J was trimmed by 1 base and V by 1 base; bases with no gene match: 6. CDR3 in DNA: TGCGCCAGCAGCTTGAGCCTAGCGGGCCTCCAAGAGACCCAGTACTTC. Its translation is CASSLSLAGLQETQYF.

The genes are TRBV6-6 and TRBJ2-1, with 9 positions matching TRBD1. V lost 2 bases, J lost 0 bases, and 2 bases stayed unmatched. This CDR3 has 16 amino acids. Germline CDR1 reads MNHNY; CDR2 reads SVGAGI (reference sequence). DNA for the CDR3: TGTGCCAGCAGTTACGACAGGGGGAGCTCCTACAATGAGCAGTTCTTC. Protein product: CASSYDRGSSYNEQFF.

This chain joins TRBV9 and TRBJ2-1; 11 bases agree with TRBD2. V trimming: 0 bases; J trimming: 6 bases; junction bases outside the gene matches: 5. Germline CDR1 is SGDLS and CDR2 is YYNGEE. This CDR3 is 16 amino acids long. The CDR3 nucleotides are TGTGCCAGCAGCGTAGCCGGGACTAGCGGCCTCAATGAGCAGTTCTTC. This codes for CASSVAGTSGLNEQFF.

The V and J genes are TRBV5-1 and TRBJ1-3; D remains ambiguous. The V end lost 4 bases, the J end lost 0 bases, and 11 bases lay between the germline ends. The CDR3 has 15 residues. Germline CDR1 and CDR2: SGHRS and YFSETQ. The CDR3 loop reads CASSVSTSSGNTIYF. DNA for the CDR3: TGCGCCAGCAGCGTATCGACCAGCTCTGGAAACACCATATATTTT.

The chain recombines TRBV27 with TRBJ1-2; D possibly corresponds to TRBD1 (6 bases). This CDR3 contains 14 residues. Germline CDR1 MNHEY, CDR2 SMNVEV (reference sequence). Trimming took off 2 bases at V and 5 bases at J, with 12 bases between the two ends. This CDR3 reads CASSLGGRGYGYTF. CDR3 in DNA: TGTGCCAGCAGTTTAGGGGGGCGCGGGTATGGCTACACCTTC.

This clone occurred a few times. The V call is TRBV4-3, the J call TRBJ2-3; the D gene is possibly TRBD2 (5 bases). CDR1 and CDR2 (germline): LGHNA, YSLEER. V lost 3 bases to trimming and J lost 2 bases, with 15 bases between them. This CDR3 has 16 amino acids. In DNA, the CDR3 is TGCGCCAGCAGCCAGCGGGTGCAGGAGTACACAGATACGCAGTATTTT. It encodes CASSQRVQEYTDTQYF.

In its sample, this clone was seen a few times. The chain has TRBV7-2 and TRBJ2-1; TRBD2 aligns across 7 bases. This CDR3 comprises 14 residues. After removal of 4 bases from V and 6 bases from J, the junction contained 6 bases not matched to a gene. Germline CDR1 is SGHTA and CDR2 is FQGNSA. Here the CDR3 DNA reads TGTGCCAGCAGCTCGGGACTATGGAGCAATGAGCAGTTCTTC. Protein: CASSSGLWSNEQFF. Full variable domain (remainder filled in from reference TRBV7-2 and TRBJ2-1): GAGVSQSPSNKVTEKGKDVELRCDPISGHTALYWYRQSLGQGLEFLIYFQGNSAPDKSGLPSDRFSAERTGGSVSTLTIQRTQQEDSAVYLCASSSGLWSNEQFFGPGTRLTVL.

The rearrangement uses TRBV4-1 and TRBJ2-1, with 7 positions matching TRBD2. CDR3 size: 16 residues. Germline V gives CDR1 MGHRA, CDR2 YSYEKL. V lost 5 bases and J lost 7; bases outside the gene matches: 14. The CDR3 spells CASSGRRDSGDNEQFF. CDR3 DNA sequence: TGCGCCAGCAGCGGCCGCCGAGACAGCGGGGATAATGAGCAGTTCTTC.